The 16 T cell receptor beta chains below come from one sample, sequenced in a study of beta chain features in type 1 diabetes. Sequenced material consisted of expressed TCRB transcripts (all of the isolated RNA was reverse transcribed). Sequencing used immunoSEQ multiplex PCR; TCRdb keeps in-frame clones, though not all of them. The sample lists 300,000 to 450,000 clones, 10% to 15% occurring once. Sequenced: naive CD4+ T cells from blood. The receptors derive from a man between 18 and 29 years old in good health.

V is TRBV27 and J is TRBJ1-6; D unresolved. The CDR3 has 15 amino acids. Germline assignment: CDR1 MNHEY and CDR2 SMNVEV (reference sequence). Trimming took off 4 bases at V and 8 bases at J, with 15 bases between the two ends. In DNA, the CDR3 is TGTGCCAGCAGTTGGAGTCGCCCCATGGATTCACCCCTCCACTTT. It specifies CASSWSRPMDSPLHF.

This clone occurred a few times. The rearrangement links TRBV27 to TRBJ2-1; D possibly corresponds to TRBD1 (6 bases). V was shortened by 10 bases and J by 2 bases, with 15 bases between the two germline ends. Per germline, CDR1 MNHEY and CDR2 SMNVEV (reference sequence). CDR3 size: 14 residues. This CDR3 reads CATPVGQPYNEQFF. DNA for the CDR3: TGTGCCACCCCAGTTGGACAGCCCTACAATGAGCAGTTCTTC.

In this sample, this clone turned up a few times. V is TRBV28 and J is TRBJ1-1; D possibly corresponds to TRBD1 (5 bases). CDR3 length equals 16 residues. The V and J ends lost 6 bases and 0 bases respectively, with 17 bases between them. Germline V gene data show CDR1 as MDHEN and CDR2 as SYDVKM. Here the CDR3 reads CASSSVRRQLNTEAFF. CDR3 sequence (DNA): TGTGCCAGCAGCTCGGTTCGCCGACAGCTGAACACTGAAGCTTTCTTT.

This clone has just a few counts. The chain employs TRBV7-3 and TRBJ2-1, with TRBD2 matching 9 bases. V lost 5 bases and J lost 7; bases outside the gene matches: 9. Germline V gene sequence: CDR1 SGHTA, CDR2 FQGTGA. The CDR3 sequence is 15 residues long. The DNA for the CDR3 is TGTGCCAGCAGCCCTGGACTAGCGAGAGGGAATGAGCAGTTCTTC. Its translation: CASSPGLARGNEQFF.

The chain couples TRBV5-1 to TRBJ2-5; D gene uncertain. The last part of the DNA fits TRBJ2-7 better; the J call may be wrong. The CDR3 extends over 14 amino acids. Germline V CDR1 and CDR2: SGHRS, YFSETQ. Here the CDR3 DNA reads TGCGCCAGCAGCCCCTTGGAGAGAACCTACGAGCAGTACTTC. This sequence encodes CASSPLERTYEQYF.

The chain couples TRBV5-1 to TRBJ1-1, with D possibly being TRBD1 (5 bases). Germline assignment: CDR1 SGHRS and CDR2 YFSETQ. The CDR3 length is 14 residues. Trimming removed 0 bases from V and 1 base from J, with 7 bases in between. Here the CDR3 DNA reads TGCGCCAGCAGCTTGGACAGGAGGAACACTGAAGCTTTCTTT. It codes for CASSLDRRNTEAFF.

The genes are TRBV30 and TRBJ2-1; TRBD1 matches at 8 bases. Germline V gives CDR1 GTSNPN, CDR2 SVGIG (reference sequence). The CDR3 runs to 14 residues. V gave up 8 bases and J gave up 7 bases; unmatched junction bases: 13. The CDR3 sequence: CATKQGEYSNEQFF. In DNA, the CDR3 is TGTGCCACCAAACAGGGGGAGTACTCGAATGAGCAGTTCTTC.

The V and J genes are TRBV4-2 and TRBJ2-7, with TRBD2 as a possible D gene (5 bases). The CDR3 runs to 16 residues. The germline V and J ends were trimmed by 1 base and 0 bases, with 13 bases remaining between them. The germline gives CDR1 LGHNA, CDR2 YNFKEQ. The CDR3 DNA sequence: TGTGCCAGCAGCCAAGCCGACCGGGGTGCCTCCTACGAGCAGTACTTC. As protein: CASSQADRGASYEQYF.

This clone appeared a few times. This chain joins TRBV9 and TRBJ2-1; 10 positions match TRBD2. Germline V gene data show CDR1 as SGDLS and CDR2 as YYNGEE. Trimming at V came to 3 bases and at J to 8 bases, leaving 8 bases not matched to a gene. The CDR3 length is 15 residues. CDR3 in amino acids: CASSALAGVSDEQFF. CDR3 DNA sequence: TGTGCCAGCAGCGCCCTAGCGGGGGTCTCCGATGAGCAGTTCTTC.

The V gene is TRBV30, the J gene TRBJ1-5, with D possibly being TRBD1 (6 bases). V dropped 2 bases and J dropped 5 bases, with 10 bases sitting between them. This CDR3 is built from 13 residues. Per the germline V gene, CDR1 is GTSNPN and CDR2 is SVGIG (reference sequence). In nucleotides, the CDR3 is TGTGCCTGGAGTTTCGAGGGGGATCAGCCCCAGCATTTT. As protein: CAWSFEGDQPQHF.

The chain has TRBV6-5 and TRBJ2-5, with 8 nucleotides matching TRBD2. The CDR3 sequence is 13 residues long. V was pared by 1 base and J by 9 bases, with 4 bases of the junction left unmatched. Germline V gene sequence: CDR1 MNHEY, CDR2 SVGAGI. This chain's CDR3 is CASSYYGTRPQYF. CDR3 DNA sequence: TGTGCCAGCAGTTACTACGGGACTAGGCCCCAGTACTTC.

The chain recombines TRBV7-9 with TRBJ2-7; 8 bases are a match to TRBD2. The CDR3 is made up of 15 amino acids. V shed 8 bases, J shed 1 base, and the junction held 10 bases outside the gene matches. Germline CDR1 and CDR2: SEHNR and FQNEAQ (reference sequence). Here the CDR3 DNA reads TGTGCCAGCGGCGGGGGGCGGTTGAGGTCCTACGAGCAGTACTTC. It specifies CASGGGRLRSYEQYF.

The rearrangement uses TRBV30 and TRBJ2-3; possible D gene TRBD2, 6 bases. The CDR3 has 14 amino acids. The V end was cut by 0 bases, the J end by 3 bases, with 10 bases between. Germline loops: CDR1 GTSNPN, CDR2 SVGIG (reference sequence). The CDR3 region is CAWSVGGVTDTQYF. CDR3 nucleotides: TGTGCCTGGAGTGTAGGAGGGGTAACAGATACGCAGTATTTT.

The DNA of the CDR3 is TGCGCCAGCAGCCAAGATCTTCAGGGGGGTCACGCTTTCTTT. Translated, it gives CASSQDLQGGHAFF. The chain couples TRBV4-3 to TRBJ1-1, with 7 bases matching TRBD1. From germline, CDR1 is LGHNA and CDR2 YSLEER. There are 14 residues in the CDR3. Germline trimming cut 0 bases from V and 11 bases from J; bases unmatched to any gene: 9.

This chain uses TRBV4-3 with TRBJ2-7, with 7 positions matching TRBD1. The CDR3 has 14 residues. The ends lost 4 bases at V and 2 bases at J; junction bases unmatched: 5. The V gene's germline CDR1 is LGHNA and CDR2 YSLEER. CDR3 sequence (DNA): TGCGCCAGCAGCCGGGAAGACAGGGCCTACGAGCAGTACTTC. It encodes CASSREDRAYEQYF.

The chain combines TRBV11-2 with TRBJ2-2, with D possibly matching TRBD1 (6 bases). Germline CDR1 and CDR2: SGHAT and FQNNGV. The CDR3 runs to 16 residues. The V and J ends lost 5 bases and 3 bases respectively, with 16 bases between them. CDR3 DNA: TGTGCCAGCAGCGCCTACCAGGGGCCCTACACCGGGGAGCTGTTTTTT. Its translation is CASSAYQGPYTGELFF. The variable domain in full, completed from reference TRBV11-2 and TRBJ2-2, reads EAGVAQSPRYKIIEKRQSVAFWCNPISGHATLYWYQQILGQGPKLLIQFQNNGVVDDSQLPKDRFSAERLKGVDSTLKIQPAKLEDSAVYLCASSAYQGPYTGELFFGEGSRLTVL.